These T cell receptor beta chains were read from a single sample in a study of control samples from healthy donors and cancer patients. The repertoire was sequenced with immunoSEQ multiplex PCR; TCRdb's copy has only in-frame clones and lacks some. The sample shows about 130,000 clones, roughly 90% of them seen only once. Sequencing was done on a sample of blood. The source of these receptors is a young man in good health. Both conserved end residues are part of each CDR3. The order of the fields is J gene, clone size, V gene, D gene, CDR3 protein, CDR3 DNA. A D gene is named only where the DNA matches it firmly. Expanded clones are given a class, and other clones once, few, many or no size at all.

j_gene: TRBJ2-3
abundance: .
v_gene: TRBV9
d_gene: .
CDR3aa: CASSVDRVTGDTQYF
CDR3nt: TGTGCCAGCAGCGTAGACAGGGTCACAGGAGATACGCAGTATTTT

j_gene: TRBJ1-6
abundance: .
v_gene: TRBV6-5
d_gene: .
CDR3aa: CASAWGRDSPLHF
CDR3nt: TGTGCCAGCGCGTGGGGTCGGGATTCACCCCTCCACTTT

j_gene: TRBJ2-2
abundance: .
v_gene: TRBV3-1/TRBV3-2
d_gene: .
CDR3aa: CASGEGDTGELFF
CDR3nt: TGTGCCAGCGGGGAGGGGGACACCGGGGAGCTGTTTTTT

j_gene: TRBJ1-1
abundance: .
v_gene: TRBV29-1
d_gene: TRBD1
CDR3aa: CSVVQTGGTEAFF
CDR3nt: TGCAGCGTTGTTCAAACAGGGGGCACTGAAGCTTTCTTT

j_gene: TRBJ2-5
abundance: .
v_gene: TRBV30
d_gene: .
CDR3aa: CAWSALGGWETQYF
CDR3nt: TGTGCCTGGAGCGCCCTGGGGGGCTGGGAGACCCAGTACTTC

j_gene: TRBJ2-3
abundance: .
v_gene: TRBV5-6
d_gene: .
CDR3aa: CASGRGTDTQYF
CDR3nt: TGTGCCAGTGGCAGGGGTACAGATACGCAGTATTTT

j_gene: TRBJ1-6
abundance: .
v_gene: TRBV6-1
d_gene: .
CDR3aa: CASSDSAPLHF
CDR3nt: TGTGCCAGCAGTGATTCCGCACCCCTCCACTTT

j_gene: TRBJ2-7
abundance: once
v_gene: TRBV3-1/TRBV3-2
d_gene: TRBD1
CDR3aa: CASSQLGTGLDEQYF
CDR3nt: TGTGCCAGCAGCCAACTCGGGACAGGGCTAGACGAGCAGTACTTC

j_gene: TRBJ2-1
abundance: .
v_gene: TRBV5-1
d_gene: TRBD1
CDR3aa: CASSLDRAFSYNEQFF
CDR3nt: TGCGCCAGCAGCCTAGACAGGGCCTTTTCCTACAATGAGCAGTTCTTC

j_gene: TRBJ2-1
abundance: .
v_gene: TRBV6-2/TRBV6-3
d_gene: .
CDR3aa: CASSYGVEQFF
CDR3nt: TGTGCCAGCAGTTACGGGGTTGAGCAGTTCTTC

j_gene: TRBJ1-1
abundance: .
v_gene: TRBV11-2
d_gene: .
CDR3aa: CASSFREAEAFF
CDR3nt: TGTGCCAGCAGCTTTCGGGAGGCTGAAGCTTTCTTT

j_gene: TRBJ2-2
abundance: few
v_gene: TRBV4-2
d_gene: .
CDR3aa: CASSQEGESSNTGELFF
CDR3nt: TGTGCCAGCAGCCAAGAAGGGGAGAGCTCGAACACCGGGGAGCTGTTTTTT

j_gene: TRBJ1-5
abundance: few
v_gene: TRBV7-3
d_gene: .
CDR3aa: CASSVGSNQPQHF
CDR3nt: TGTGCCAGCAGTGTCGGTAGCAATCAGCCCCAGCATTTT

j_gene: TRBJ2-7
abundance: .
v_gene: TRBV6-6
d_gene: .
CDR3aa: CASSHPGRSTYEQYF
CDR3nt: TGTGCCAGCAGCCATCCAGGGAGATCGACCTACGAGCAGTACTTC

j_gene: TRBJ1-1
abundance: .
v_gene: TRBV5-1
d_gene: TRBD1
CDR3aa: CASSLGQGPRFEAFF
CDR3nt: TGCGCCAGCAGCCTAGGACAGGGGCCCCGATTTGAAGCTTTCTTT

j_gene: TRBJ1-1
abundance: .
v_gene: TRBV5-6
d_gene: .
CDR3aa: CASSQPANTEAFF
CDR3nt: TGTGCCAGCAGCCAACCGGCCAACACTGAAGCTTTCTTT

j_gene: TRBJ2-5
abundance: once
v_gene: TRBV5-1
d_gene: .
CDR3aa: CASSGGSYQETQYF
CDR3nt: TGCGCCAGCAGTGGCGGTTCCTACCAAGAGACCCAGTACTTC

j_gene: TRBJ1-1
abundance: .
v_gene: TRBV7-3
d_gene: TRBD1
CDR3aa: CASSEQGSPTEAFF
CDR3nt: TGTGCCAGCAGTGAACAGGGGTCCCCAACTGAAGCTTTCTTT

j_gene: TRBJ1-3
abundance: .
v_gene: TRBV5-1
d_gene: .
CDR3aa: CASSLQGSGNTIYF
CDR3nt: TGCGCCAGCAGCCTACAGGGTTCTGGAAACACCATATATTTT

j_gene: TRBJ1-6
abundance: few
v_gene: TRBV2
d_gene: .
CDR3aa: CASSDLRGPLGALHF
CDR3nt: TGTGCCAGCAGTGACTTGAGAGGCCCCCTGGGGGCCCTCCACTTT

j_gene: TRBJ2-1
abundance: .
v_gene: TRBV9
d_gene: TRBD2
CDR3aa: CASSPSVRTSGPNEQFF
CDR3nt: TGTGCCAGCAGCCCGTCTGTACGGACTAGCGGGCCCAATGAGCAGTTCTTC

j_gene: TRBJ1-1
abundance: .
v_gene: TRBV6-5
d_gene: .
CDR3aa: CASSSYRVTRTEAFF
CDR3nt: TGTGCCAGCAGTTCATACAGGGTTACTCGCACTGAAGCTTTCTTT

j_gene: TRBJ1-6
abundance: .
v_gene: TRBV19
d_gene: TRBD1
CDR3aa: CASRRQGDSPLHF
CDR3nt: TGTGCCAGTAGAAGACAGGGGGATTCACCCCTCCACTTT

j_gene: TRBJ1-1
abundance: few
v_gene: TRBV6-5
d_gene: .
CDR3aa: CASTEMLGKVAFF
CDR3nt: TGTGCCAGCACCGAAATGTTAGGGAAGGTAGCTTTCTTT

j_gene: TRBJ1-1
abundance: .
v_gene: TRBV5-6
d_gene: .
CDR3aa: CASSLPRANTEAFF
CDR3nt: TGTGCCAGCAGCTTGCCCAGGGCGAACACTGAAGCTTTCTTT

j_gene: TRBJ1-6
abundance: .
v_gene: TRBV6-5
d_gene: .
CDR3aa: CASSYSGRNSPLHF
CDR3nt: TGTGCCAGCAGTTACTCGGGTAGGAATTCACCCCTCCACTTT

j_gene: TRBJ2-5
abundance: .
v_gene: TRBV27
d_gene: .
CDR3aa: CASSPGAGVGETQYF
CDR3nt: TGTGCCAGCAGCCCGGGGGCAGGGGTGGGGGAGACCCAGTACTTC

j_gene: TRBJ2-2
abundance: .
v_gene: TRBV30
d_gene: .
CDR3aa: CAWWPAQGTGELFF
CDR3nt: TGTGCCTGGTGGCCCGCCCAGGGAACCGGGGAGCTGTTTTTT

j_gene: TRBJ2-5
abundance: .
v_gene: TRBV2
d_gene: .
CDR3aa: CASSEVTTQETQYF
CDR3nt: TGTGCCAGCAGTGAGGTGACAACCCAAGAGACCCAGTACTTC

j_gene: TRBJ1-1
abundance: .
v_gene: TRBV20-1
d_gene: .
CDR3aa: CSARDWAEAFF
CDR3nt: TGCAGTGCTAGAGATTGGGCAGAAGCTTTCTTT

j_gene: TRBJ2-3
abundance: .
v_gene: TRBV11-3
d_gene: TRBD1
CDR3aa: CASSPGQGITDTQYF
CDR3nt: TGTGCCAGCAGCCCCGGACAGGGTATCACAGATACGCAGTATTTT

j_gene: TRBJ1-5
abundance: .
v_gene: TRBV5-6
d_gene: TRBD1
CDR3aa: CASSQGQGSQPQHF
CDR3nt: TGTGCCAGCAGCCAGGGACAGGGGAGTCAGCCCCAGCATTTT

j_gene: TRBJ1-4
abundance: once
v_gene: TRBV7-2
d_gene: .
CDR3aa: CASSLAPNEKLFF
CDR3nt: TGTGCCAGCAGCTTAGCCCCAAATGAAAAACTGTTTTTT

j_gene: TRBJ1-1
abundance: .
v_gene: TRBV11-2
d_gene: .
CDR3aa: CASSDLRHSNTEAFF
CDR3nt: TGTGCCAGCAGTGACTTACGACACTCGAACACTGAAGCTTTCTTT

j_gene: TRBJ1-5
abundance: once
v_gene: TRBV6-4
d_gene: .
CDR3aa: CASSSDGTAPQHF
CDR3nt: TGTGCCAGCAGTTCAGACGGGACGGCACCCCAGCATTTT

j_gene: TRBJ2-5
abundance: .
v_gene: TRBV29-1
d_gene: .
CDR3aa: CSVGSAGETQYF
CDR3nt: TGCAGCGTTGGTTCCGCGGGAGAGACCCAGTACTTC

j_gene: TRBJ2-1
abundance: .
v_gene: TRBV24-1
d_gene: .
CDR3aa: CATSAPGLNNEQFF
CDR3nt: TGTGCCACCAGTGCCCCGGGTCTCAACAATGAGCAGTTCTTC

j_gene: TRBJ2-5
abundance: .
v_gene: TRBV19
d_gene: .
CDR3aa: CASSIPLQETQYF
CDR3nt: TGTGCCAGTAGTATTCCACTCCAAGAGACCCAGTACTTC

j_gene: TRBJ1-2
abundance: .
v_gene: TRBV15
d_gene: .
CDR3aa: CATSRDRDNYGYTF
CDR3nt: TGTGCCACCAGCAGAGACCGGGACAACTATGGCTACACCTTC

j_gene: TRBJ2-5
abundance: .
v_gene: TRBV7-2
d_gene: TRBD2
CDR3aa: CASSPSGGTQYF
CDR3nt: TGTGCCAGCAGCCCTAGCGGGGGAACCCAGTACTTC

j_gene: TRBJ1-1
abundance: .
v_gene: TRBV5-6
d_gene: TRBD1
CDR3aa: CASSFAGGLNTEAFF
CDR3nt: TGTGCCAGCAGCTTCGCAGGGGGCCTAAACACTGAAGCTTTCTTT

j_gene: TRBJ1-2
abundance: .
v_gene: TRBV21-1
d_gene: .
CDR3aa: CASSKAGSTNYGYTF
CDR3nt: TGTGCCAGCAGCAAAGCTGGTTCGACTAACTATGGCTACACCTTC

j_gene: TRBJ2-5
abundance: .
v_gene: TRBV6-5
d_gene: TRBD2
CDR3aa: CASRTSSGQETQYF
CDR3nt: TGTGCCAGCAGAACGTCTAGCGGCCAAGAGACCCAGTACTTC